A selection of T cell receptor beta chains follows, all from one sample in a study of CD8 T cells in ankylosing spondylitis. In TCRdb, the 5' RACE reads were re-called with MiXCR into one record per CDR3 protein. The repertoire holds 450,000 or so distinct CDR3 sequences, with 26% as singletons. The sequenced material came from blood, either unsorted or a sorted T cell fraction (not recorded which). The receptors stem from a male donor with ankylosing spondylitis. The CDR3 runs from the conserved cysteine through the conserved F or W. D genes are given only for firm matches. The size of a clone is reported for some rows only, either as once, few or many, or as a class for expanded clones.

V	size	D	J	CDR3	DNA
TRBV9	NA	NA	TRBJ2-7	CASSFQTYEQYF	TGTGCCAGCAGCTTTCAAACCTACGAGCAGTACTTC
TRBV7-2	few	TRBD1	TRBJ1-6	CASRDRGYNSPLHF	TGTGCCAGCAGGGACAGGGGGTATAATTCACCCCTCCACTTT
TRBV11-2	NA	NA	TRBJ2-1	CASSSNGSYNEQFF	TGTGCCAGCAGCTCTAACGGGAGCTACAATGAGCAGTTCTTC
TRBV3-1	NA	NA	TRBJ2-6	CASSQARWPSGANVLTF	TGTGCCAGCAGCCAAGCGAGGTGGCCCTCTGGGGCCAACGTCCTGACTTTC
TRBV6-1	few	NA	TRBJ2-2	CASTPARANTGELFF	TGTGCCAGCACCCCAGCCAGGGCGAACACCGGGGAGCTGTTTTTT
TRBV21-1	NA	NA	TRBJ2-3	CASKLAELLTGYF	TGTGCCAGCAAACTAGCGGAGCTTCTAACGGGGTATTTT
TRBV19	NA	NA	TRBJ1-1	CASQLTKDDTEAFF	TGTGCCAGTCAACTGACAAAGGACGACACTGAAGCTTTCTTT
TRBV7-7	few	TRBD2	TRBJ2-1	CASSPVTGLAGGLEQFF	TGTGCCAGCAGCCCCGTCACAGGGCTAGCGGGAGGACTTGAGCAGTTCTTC
TRBV4-2	NA	NA	TRBJ1-2	CASSQDSQANYGYTF	TGTGCCAGCAGCCAAGACAGTCAAGCTAACTATGGCTACACCTTC
TRBV20-1	few	NA	TRBJ2-5	CSARVQGGETQYF	TGCAGTGCTAGAGTACAGGGGGGGGAGACCCAGTACTTC
TRBV12-3/TRBV12-4	few	TRBD1	TRBJ1-1	CASSLDRGGLGTEAFF	TGTGCCAGCAGCCTTGACAGGGGGGGTTTAGGAACTGAAGCTTTCTTT
TRBV12-3/TRBV12-4	NA	NA	TRBJ2-3	CASSFEASRNTDTQYF	TGTGCCAGCAGTTTTGAGGCTAGCAGGAACACAGATACGCAGTATTTT
TRBV19	few	NA	TRBJ1-1	CASSMGVVNTEAFF	TGTGCCAGTAGTATGGGGGTGGTGAACACTGAAGCTTTCTTT
TRBV19	NA	NA	TRBJ1-2	CAAGHYGYTF	TGTGCCGCGGGGCACTATGGCTACACCTTC
TRBV29-1	few	TRBD1	TRBJ2-7	CSVCGQGRNEQYF	TGCAGCGTCTGCGGACAGGGGCGGAACGAGCAGTACTTC
TRBV7-8	NA	NA	TRBJ1-4	CASSLGPREVGLFF	TGTGCCAGCAGCCTCGGACCGCGAGAGGTGGGACTGTTTTTT
TRBV6-4	NA	TRBD2	TRBJ2-1	CASSAIWTSGRTEQFF	TGTGCCAGCAGTGCCATTTGGACTAGCGGGAGGACTGAGCAGTTCTTC
TRBV5-1	NA	NA	TRBJ2-3	CASSSGERVTTDTQYF	TGCGCCAGCAGCTCTGGGGAGCGGGTTACCACAGATACGCAGTATTTT
TRBV24-1	few	NA	TRBJ1-2	CATSDSQGSPGGYGYTF	TGTGCCACCAGTGATAGCCAAGGGTCACCCGGTGGCTATGGCTACACCTTC
TRBV7-2	few	NA	TRBJ1-1	CASSLGRLRTTEAFF	TGTGCCAGCAGCTTAGGACGCCTACGGACCACTGAAGCTTTCTTT
TRBV29-1	NA	NA	TRBJ2-6	CSVDKSSGANVLTF	TGCAGCGTTGACAAGAGCTCTGGGGCCAACGTCCTGACTTTC
TRBV2	NA	NA	TRBJ1-2	CASKVAINYGYTF	TGTGCCAGCAAGGTAGCCATTAACTATGGCTACACCTTC
TRBV6-5	NA	TRBD2	TRBJ2-1	CASSYSTSGVYNEQFF	TGTGCCAGCAGTTACTCTACTAGCGGGGTCTACAATGAGCAGTTCTTC
TRBV5-4	few	NA	TRBJ2-6	CASSLDQDPGANVLTF	TGTGCCAGCAGCTTGGACCAAGACCCTGGGGCCAACGTCCTGACTTTC
TRBV19	few	NA	TRBJ2-1	CASTPADSSYNEQFF	TGTGCCAGTACCCCAGCGGACAGCTCCTACAATGAGCAGTTCTTC
TRBV6-2/TRBV6-3	NA	NA	TRBJ2-2	CASGRTPTGELFF	TGTGCCTCTGGGCGGACCCCCACCGGGGAGCTGTTTTTT
TRBV29-1	NA	TRBD1	TRBJ1-4	CSARDRGNEKLFF	TGCAGCGCCAGGGACAGGGGAAATGAAAAACTGTTTTTT
TRBV12-3/TRBV12-4	few	NA	TRBJ2-1	CASSLVGGVNNEQFF	TGTGCCAGCAGTTTAGTCGGAGGGGTGAACAATGAGCAGTTCTTC
TRBV11-2	NA	NA	TRBJ1-1	CASSIWVGIMNTEAFF	TGTGCCAGCAGCATATGGGTAGGGATTATGAACACTGAAGCTTTCTTT
TRBV11-2	few	NA	TRBJ2-3	CASSLAGGAVDTQYF	TGTGCCAGCAGCTTAGCCGGGGGCGCGGTAGATACGCAGTATTTT
TRBV20-1	many	TRBD2	TRBJ2-7	CSARDGGLAGVYEQYF	TGCAGTGCTAGAGATGGCGGACTAGCGGGAGTGTACGAGCAGTACTTC
TRBV14	few	NA	TRBJ1-4	CASSYRRSSTNEKLFF	TGTGCCAGCAGCTACCGTCGCAGCTCAACTAATGAAAAACTGTTTTTT
TRBV7-8	NA	NA	TRBJ2-6	CASSQGRRSGANVLTF	TGTGCCAGCAGTCAGGGGCGCAGGTCTGGGGCCAACGTCCTGACTTTC
TRBV5-4	once	TRBD1	TRBJ1-2	CASSLAVSGGGYTF	TGTGCCAGCAGCTTGGCTGTGTCAGGGGGGGGCTACACCTTC
TRBV11-2	few	NA	TRBJ1-6	CASSEQGGAGSPLHF	TGTGCCAGCAGCGAACAGGGAGGAGCTGGATCACCCCTCCACTTT
TRBV20-1	NA	TRBD1	TRBJ1-6	CSARDPGQGQNSPLHF	TGCAGTGCTAGAGATCCAGGACAGGGACAAAATTCACCCCTCCACTTT
TRBV6-1	few	TRBD1	TRBJ1-1	CASSEGGQTNTEAFF	TGTGCCAGCAGTGAAGGGGGACAGACGAACACTGAAGCTTTCTTT
TRBV29-1	many	TRBD1	TRBJ2-1	CSVEDHSDRALGNEQFF	TGCAGCGTTGAAGACCACTCGGACAGGGCCTTAGGAAATGAGCAGTTCTTC
TRBV7-2	few	TRBD2	TRBJ2-7	CASSPLITGGNEQYF	TGTGCCAGCAGCCCACTAATTACGGGAGGCAACGAGCAGTACTTC
TRBV12-3/TRBV12-4	NA	TRBD1	TRBJ2-4	CASSKQGAHGNIQYF	TGTGCCAGCAGCAAACAGGGGGCGCACGGAAACATTCAGTACTTC
TRBV12-3/TRBV12-4	NA	TRBD1	TRBJ2-1	CASLQDRGQGVYNEQFF	TGTGCCAGCCTTCAAGACCGGGGACAGGGAGTTTACAATGAGCAGTTCTTC